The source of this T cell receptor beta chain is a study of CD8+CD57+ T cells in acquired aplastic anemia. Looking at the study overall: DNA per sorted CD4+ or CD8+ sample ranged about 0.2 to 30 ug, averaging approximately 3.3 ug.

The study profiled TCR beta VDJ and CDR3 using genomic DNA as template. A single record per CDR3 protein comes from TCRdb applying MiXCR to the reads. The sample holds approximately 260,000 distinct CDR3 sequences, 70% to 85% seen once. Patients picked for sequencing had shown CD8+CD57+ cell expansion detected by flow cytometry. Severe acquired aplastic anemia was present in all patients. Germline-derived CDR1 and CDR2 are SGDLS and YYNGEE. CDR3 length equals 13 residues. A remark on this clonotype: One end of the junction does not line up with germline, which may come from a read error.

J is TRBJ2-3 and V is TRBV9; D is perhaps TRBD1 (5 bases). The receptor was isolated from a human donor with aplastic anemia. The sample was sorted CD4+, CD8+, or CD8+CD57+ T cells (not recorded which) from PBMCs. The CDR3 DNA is TGTGCCAGCGGCGTAGGGGCCAAAAAGCAGCAGTTTTTT. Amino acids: CASGVGAKKQQFF.